Below, 2 T cell receptor beta chains from the same sample are listed, as sequenced in a study of blood T cell repertoires in COVID-19. Profiling relied on immunoSEQ multiplex PCR, and the TCRdb table lists in-frame clones only, not all of them. This table has hundreds of thousands of clones, about 85% appearing once. Sequencing used PBMCs or T cells enriched from blood (not recorded which). These receptors were collected from a woman aged 60-75 years who had recovered from COVID-19.

This CDR3 is CATSDSRGGQPQHF. The DNA for the CDR3 is TGTGCCACCAGTGATTCCAGGGGTGGACAGCCCCAGCATTTT. The chain employs TRBV24-1 and TRBJ1-5; a possible D gene is TRBD1 (6 bases). Germline loops: CDR1 KGHDR, CDR2 SFDVKD. The CDR3 totals 14 residues. V shed 2 bases and J shed 7 bases, with 11 bases lying between them.

This clone was recorded once. V and J are TRBV5-4 and TRBJ1-1; 9 bases are shared with TRBD1. The CDR3 loop spans 15 amino acids. J lost 11 bases, V lost 4 bases, and 15 bases had no gene match. Germline assignment: CDR1 SGHNT and CDR2 YYREEE (reference sequence). For the CDR3, the DNA is TGTGCCAGCAGCCAAAAGACGTCCGGGACAGGGTTTGCTTTCTTT. Translating it yields CASSQKTSGTGFAFF.